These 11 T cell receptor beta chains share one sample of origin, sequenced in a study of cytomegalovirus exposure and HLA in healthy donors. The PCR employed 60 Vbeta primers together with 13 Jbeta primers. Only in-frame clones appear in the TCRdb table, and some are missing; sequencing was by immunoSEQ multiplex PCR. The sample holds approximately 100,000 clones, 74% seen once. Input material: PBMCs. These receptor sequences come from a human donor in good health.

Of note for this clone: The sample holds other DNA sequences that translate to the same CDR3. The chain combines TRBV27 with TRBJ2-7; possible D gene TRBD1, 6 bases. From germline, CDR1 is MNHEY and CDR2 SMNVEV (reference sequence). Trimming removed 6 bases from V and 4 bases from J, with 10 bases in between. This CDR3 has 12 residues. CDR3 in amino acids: CASRTTGYEQYF. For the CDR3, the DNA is TGTGCCAGCAGAACAACAGGGTACGAGCAGTACTTC.

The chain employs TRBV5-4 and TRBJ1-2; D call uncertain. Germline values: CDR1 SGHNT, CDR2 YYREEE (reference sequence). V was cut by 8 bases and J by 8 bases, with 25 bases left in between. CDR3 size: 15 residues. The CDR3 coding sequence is TGTGCCAGTCGCTCACCGGGAGGGAGTTCGAGGGGCTACACCTTC. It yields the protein CASRSPGGSSRGYTF.

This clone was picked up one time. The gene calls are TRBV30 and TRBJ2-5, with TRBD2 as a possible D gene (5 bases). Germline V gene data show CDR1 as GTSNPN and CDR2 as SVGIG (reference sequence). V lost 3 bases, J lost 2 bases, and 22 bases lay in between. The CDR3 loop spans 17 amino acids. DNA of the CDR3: TGTGCCTGGAGCCCCTGGGAGCCGAAAACTGAACAAGAGACCCAGTACTTC. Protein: CAWSPWEPKTEQETQYF.

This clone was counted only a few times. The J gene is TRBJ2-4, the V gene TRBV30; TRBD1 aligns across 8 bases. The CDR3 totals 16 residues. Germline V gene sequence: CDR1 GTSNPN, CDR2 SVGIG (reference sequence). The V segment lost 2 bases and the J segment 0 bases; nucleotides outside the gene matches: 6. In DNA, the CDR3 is TGTGCCTGGAGTTCCCGGACAGGGATAGCCAAAAACATTCAGTACTTC. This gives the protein CAWSSRTGIAKNIQYF.

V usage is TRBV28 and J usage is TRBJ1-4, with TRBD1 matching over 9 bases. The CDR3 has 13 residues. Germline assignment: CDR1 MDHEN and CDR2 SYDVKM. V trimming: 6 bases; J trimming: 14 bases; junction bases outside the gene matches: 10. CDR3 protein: CASRPGGTGKLFF. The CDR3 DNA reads TGTGCCAGCAGGCCGGGGGGGACAGGGAAGCTGTTTTTT. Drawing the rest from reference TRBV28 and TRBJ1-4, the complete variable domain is DVKVTQSSRYLVKRTGEKVFLECVQDMDHENMFWYRQDPGLGLRLIYFSYDVKMKEKGDIPEGYSVSREKKERFSLILESASTNQTSMYLCASRPGGTGKLFFGSGTQLSVL.

In nucleotides, the CDR3 is TGTGCCACCAGCAGAGAAACGGGGGTAGTGGACAAAAACATTCAGTACTTC. This gives the protein CATSRETGVVDKNIQYF. V and J are TRBV15 and TRBJ2-4, with a tentative D call TRBD2 (6 bases). Germline values: CDR1 LNHNV, CDR2 YYDKDF (reference sequence). The CDR3 is 17 amino acids. Deletions cut 0 bases from V and 3 bases from J, with 15 bases between.

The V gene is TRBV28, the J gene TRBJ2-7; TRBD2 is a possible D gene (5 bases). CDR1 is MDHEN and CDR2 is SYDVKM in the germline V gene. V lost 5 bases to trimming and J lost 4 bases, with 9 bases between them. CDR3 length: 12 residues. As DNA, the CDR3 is TGTGCCAGCAGTACGAGCGGTTACGAGCAGTACTTC. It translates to CASSTSGYEQYF.

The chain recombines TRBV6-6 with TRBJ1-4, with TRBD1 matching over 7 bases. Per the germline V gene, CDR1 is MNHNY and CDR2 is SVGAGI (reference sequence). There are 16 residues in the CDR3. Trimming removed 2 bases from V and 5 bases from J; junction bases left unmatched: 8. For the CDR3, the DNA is TGTGCCAGCAGTTACCTCGGGCAGGGGGGCAATGAAAAACTGTTTTTT. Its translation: CASSYLGQGGNEKLFF.

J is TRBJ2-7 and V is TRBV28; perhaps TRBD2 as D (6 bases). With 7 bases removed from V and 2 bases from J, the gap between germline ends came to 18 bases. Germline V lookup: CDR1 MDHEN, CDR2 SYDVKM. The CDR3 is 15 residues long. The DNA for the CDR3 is TGTGCCAGCACCACCGCAGGGAGGAGGGCCTACGAGCAGTACTTC. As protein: CASTTAGRRAYEQYF.

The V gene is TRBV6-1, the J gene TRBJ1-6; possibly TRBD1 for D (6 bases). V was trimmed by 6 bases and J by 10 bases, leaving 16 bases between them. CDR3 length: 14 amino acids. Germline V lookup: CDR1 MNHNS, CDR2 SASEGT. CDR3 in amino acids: CASRTTGFKSPLHF. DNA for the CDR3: TGTGCCAGCAGAACCACAGGGTTTAAGTCACCCCTCCACTTT.

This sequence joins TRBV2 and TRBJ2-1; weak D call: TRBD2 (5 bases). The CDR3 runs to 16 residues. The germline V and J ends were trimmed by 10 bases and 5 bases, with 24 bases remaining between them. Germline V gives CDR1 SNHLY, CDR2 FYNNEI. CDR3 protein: CATAKNRGVGNNEQFF. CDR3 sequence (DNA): TGTGCCACCGCGAAGAACCGGGGAGTCGGGAACAATGAGCAGTTCTTC.